These 15 T cell receptor beta chains came from one sample sequenced in a study of T cell responses to AZD1222 COVID-19 vaccine. The table came from immunoSEQ multiplex PCR; TCRdb's copy has only in-frame clones and leaves some out. The sample records more than 85,000 clones, 88% being singletons. The sample in question was peripheral blood, obtained on day 0 of AZD1222 vaccination. All receptors come from an adult in good health.

This chain joins TRBV15 and TRBJ1-1, with D maybe TRBD1 (5 bases). Germline assignment: CDR1 LNHNV and CDR2 YYDKDF (reference sequence). V was clipped by 1 base and J by 0 bases, with 9 bases between them. This CDR3 has 15 residues. The CDR3 region has the DNA TGTGCCACCAGCAGAGGCACGGGACTGAACACTGAAGCTTTCTTT. Translation: CATSRGTGLNTEAFF.

This chain links TRBV5-1 with TRBJ2-5, with 10 bases identical to TRBD2. The CDR3 totals 15 residues. V trimming: 4 bases; J trimming: 4 bases; junction bases outside the gene matches: 7. The V gene's germline CDR1 is SGHRS and CDR2 YFSETQ. The CDR3 reads CASSSGTSATETQYF. The CDR3 bases are TGCGCCAGCAGCAGCGGGACTAGCGCCACAGAGACCCAGTACTTC. The full variable domain, with the rest looked up from reference TRBV5-1 and TRBJ2-5, is KAGVTQTPRYLIKTRGQQVTLSCSPISGHRSVSWYQQTPGQGLQFLFEYFSETQRNKGNFPGRFSGRQFSNSRSEMNVSTLELGDSALYLCASSSGTSATETQYFGPGTRLLVL.

The CDR3: CASSYFISGEQYF. DNA of the CDR3: TGTGCCAGCAGTTACTTCATCAGCGGCGAGCAGTACTTC. This chain joins TRBV6-2 or TRBV6-3 and TRBJ2-7, with D tentatively TRBD2 (5 bases). V lost 1 base to trimming and J lost 6 bases, with 10 bases between them. The CDR3 sequence is 13 residues long. Germline V lookup: CDR1 MNHEY, CDR2 SVGEGT.

V and J are TRBV18 and TRBJ2-2; D unclear. The CDR3 extends over 15 amino acids. Trimming pared 2 bases from V and 1 base from J, leaving 8 bases between. In germline, CDR1 is KGHSH, CDR2 LQKENI. The CDR3 DNA reads TGTGCCAGCTCACCAATCAGCTTGAACACCGGGGAGCTGTTTTTT. Amino acids: CASSPISLNTGELFF.

This clone was seen a single time. The chain links TRBV5-1 to TRBJ2-6; D is undetermined. The CDR3 is 16 residues long. V was cut by 2 bases and J by 5 bases, with 14 bases left in between. Germline CDR1 reads SGHRS; CDR2 reads YFSETQ. CDR3 region: CASSFTYNVRANVLTF. The CDR3 bases are TGCGCCAGCAGCTTTACCTATAATGTGCGGGCCAACGTCCTGACTTTC. The full variable domain, with the rest looked up from reference TRBV5-1 and TRBJ2-6, is KAGVTQTPRYLIKTRGQQVTLSCSPISGHRSVSWYQQTPGQGLQFLFEYFSETQRNKGNFPGRFSGRQFSNSRSEMNVSTLELGDSALYLCASSFTYNVRANVLTFGAGSRLTVL.

The chain joins TRBV5-1 to TRBJ2-3; TRBD2 agrees at 10 bases. The CDR3 is 17 amino acids. The V and J ends lost 4 bases and 4 bases, in that order; junction bases with no gene match: 12. Germline CDR1 is SGHRS and CDR2 is YFSETQ. The CDR3 loop is CASSRSSSGSTPDTQYF. In DNA, the CDR3 is TGCGCCAGCAGCCGTTCTTCTAGCGGGAGTACTCCAGATACGCAGTATTTT.

The CDR3 sequence: CASSQGSPYGYTF. CDR3 sequence (DNA): TGTGCCAGCTCACAGGGCAGCCCCTATGGCTACACCTTC. The chain joins TRBV18 to TRBJ1-2; D not resolved. V dropped 4 bases and J dropped 4 bases, with 10 bases sitting between them. CDR1 and CDR2 (germline): KGHSH, LQKENI. The CDR3 runs 13 residues.

This clone was seen a handful of times. The V call is TRBV7-9, the J call TRBJ1-1; D is possibly TRBD1 (5 bases). The V and J ends lost 1 base and 11 bases respectively, with 11 bases between them. The CDR3 is 12 amino acids. The V gene's germline CDR1 is SEHNR and CDR2 FQNEAQ (reference sequence). DNA of the CDR3: TGTGCCAGCAGCTTAGATCTGGGACCGGCTTTCTTT. It yields the protein CASSLDLGPAFF. Supplemented by reference TRBV7-9 and TRBJ1-1, the full variable domain reads DTGVSQNPRHKITKRGQNVTFRCDPISEHNRLYWYRQTLGQGPEFLTYFQNEAQLEKSRLLSDRFSAERPKGSFSTLEIQRTEQGDSAMYLCASSLDLGPAFFGQGTRLTVV.

J is TRBJ2-7 and V is TRBV19; 11 nucleotides agree with TRBD2. This CDR3 contains 15 residues. Germline trimming cut 4 bases from V and 5 bases from J; bases unmatched to any gene: 7. CDR1 and CDR2 from the germline V gene are LNHDA and SQIVND (reference sequence). The CDR3 nucleotides are TGTGCCAGTAGTACGTTAGCGGGAGGGCCGAACGAGCAGTACTTC. This codes for CASSTLAGGPNEQYF.

The rearrangement uses TRBV29-1 and TRBJ1-5; perhaps TRBD1 as D (6 bases). Germline V gives CDR1 SQVTM, CDR2 ANQGSEA. The CDR3 covers 13 residues. V was shortened by 7 bases and J by 5 bases, with 15 bases between the two germline ends. The CDR3 DNA follows: TGCAGCGCTATCCAGGGGAGGGATCAGCCCCAGCATTTT. This translates into CSAIQGRDQPQHF.

This clone was seen more than once but under ten times. The rearrangement uses TRBV6-5 and TRBJ1-2; 7 positions match TRBD1. Germline V lookup: CDR1 MNHEY, CDR2 SVGAGI. The CDR3 runs to 16 residues. V lost 4 bases and J lost 3; bases outside the gene matches: 11. Here the CDR3 reads CASSSHRGGRDYGYTF. CDR3 nucleotide sequence: TGTGCCAGCAGTTCTCACAGGGGCGGAAGGGACTATGGCTACACCTTC.

The chain employs TRBV30 and TRBJ1-2; D remains ambiguous. The V gene's germline CDR1 is GTSNPN and CDR2 SVGIG (reference sequence). This CDR3 is 11 amino acids long. V was shortened by 4 bases and J by 4 bases, with 7 bases between the two germline ends. The CDR3 is CAWMLGYGYTF. CDR3 sequence (DNA): TGTGCCTGGATGTTGGGCTATGGCTACACCTTC.

This chain connects TRBV6-5 to TRBJ2-7; D is undetermined. Germline CDR1 reads MNHEY; CDR2 reads SVGAGI. This CDR3 contains 14 residues. V shed 2 bases and J shed 3 bases, with 11 bases lying between them. The CDR3 sequence is CASSYGPSSYEQYF. CDR3 bases: TGTGCCAGCAGTTACGGTCCGTCCAGCTACGAGCAGTACTTC.

This clone was seen once. The V gene is TRBV5-4, the J gene TRBJ2-1, with a weak D call TRBD1 (5 bases). This CDR3 spans 15 amino acids. Trimming removed 1 base from V and 6 bases from J, with 14 bases in between. The germline gives CDR1 SGHNT, CDR2 YYREEE (reference sequence). In DNA form, the CDR3 reads TGTGCCAGCAGCTTGAGCAGGGTGTTGAGCAATGAGCAGTTCTTC. Translated: CASSLSRVLSNEQFF.

V and J are TRBV6-5 and TRBJ1-5, with 7 bases matching TRBD1. The CDR3 extends over 15 amino acids. V shed 2 bases and J 4 bases; nucleotides not matched to a gene: 5. From germline, CDR1 is MNHEY and CDR2 SVGAGI. CDR3 DNA sequence: TGTGCCAGCAGTTACCGACAGGGACCAAATCAGCCCCAGCATTTT. Protein: CASSYRQGPNQPQHF.